These 29 T cell receptor beta chains were all obtained from the same sample, sequenced in a study of blood T cell repertoires in COVID-19. Sequenced by immunoSEQ multiplex PCR; TCRdb stores in-frame clones only, minus some. The data contain around 100,000 clones, 91% of them singletons. The sample comprised peripheral blood. The receptors come from a man aged 50 or older with active COVID-19.

Written as DNA, the CDR3 is TGTGCCAGCAGGCTTACAGGGACCTATGGCTACACCTTC. It translates to CASRLTGTYGYTF. The V and J genes are TRBV6-5 and TRBJ1-2; TRBD1 might be the D (6 bases). Trimming left V 6 bases short and J 4 bases short, with 12 bases between. CDR1 MNHEY and CDR2 SVGAGI come from the germline V gene. The CDR3 spans 13 residues.

The count of this clone is one. The V gene is TRBV19, the J gene TRBJ2-5, with TRBD2 identical over 11 bases. With 10 bases clipped from V and 1 base from J, the junction kept 8 bases outside the gene matches. Germline V lookup: CDR1 LNHDA, CDR2 SQIVND (reference sequence). This CDR3 is built from 15 residues. DNA for the CDR3: TGTGCCACTCGGACTAGCGGGCCCTCCCAAGAGACCCAGTACTTC. Its protein is CATRTSGPSQETQYF.

The chain employs TRBV11-2 and TRBJ1-2; a weak D match, TRBD1 (6 bases). Trimming pared 5 bases from V and 4 bases from J, leaving 17 bases between. Germline CDR1 is SGHAT and CDR2 is FQNNGV. The CDR3 has 15 residues. CDR3 nucleotides: TGTGCCAGCAGCGAACAGGGCCAAAGCCTCTATGGCTACACCTTC. Residues: CASSEQGQSLYGYTF.

V is TRBV9 and J is TRBJ1-5; D not certain. The CDR3 runs 14 residues. Germline CDR1 is SGDLS and CDR2 is YYNGEE. The germline V and J ends were trimmed by 0 bases and 5 bases, with 9 bases remaining between them. This CDR3 reads CASSVAPGDQPQHF. The CDR3 DNA sequence: TGTGCCAGCAGCGTAGCTCCCGGGGATCAGCCCCAGCATTTT.

The chain joins TRBV5-4 to TRBJ1-2, with 9 bases aligning to TRBD1. Per germline, CDR1 SGHNT and CDR2 YYREEE (reference sequence). The CDR3 contains 14 residues. V gave up 6 bases and J gave up 1 base; unmatched junction bases: 4. CDR3 loop: CASTSTGGNYGYTF. The CDR3 DNA is TGTGCCAGCACCTCGACAGGGGGTAACTATGGCTACACCTTC.

This clone was seen more than once but under ten times. This chain joins TRBV27 and TRBJ2-7, with 8 bases lining up with TRBD2. The V segment lost 2 bases and the J segment 4 bases; nucleotides outside the gene matches: 7. The germline gives CDR1 MNHEY, CDR2 SMNVEV (reference sequence). This CDR3 region has 15 residues. The CDR3: CASSLLGGGRYEQYF. DNA of the CDR3: TGTGCCAGCAGTTTACTGGGCGGGGGGAGGTACGAGCAGTACTTC.

This clone was found once. V gene TRBV3-1 (or the pseudogene TRBV3-2) combines with J gene TRBJ2-1; 7 bases agree with TRBD1. Germline V gives CDR1 LGHDT, CDR2 YNNKEL (reference sequence). Trimming cost V 0 bases and J 5 bases; bases outside gene matches: 7. The CDR3 totals 16 residues. CDR3 sequence reads: CASSQESAGTDNEQFF. The CDR3, as DNA: TGTGCCAGCAGCCAAGAAAGCGCCGGGACAGACAATGAGCAGTTCTTC.

The rearrangement links TRBV2 to TRBJ1-1, with 10 bases fitting TRBD1. CDR3 length equals 14 residues. Per the germline V gene, CDR1 is SNHLY and CDR2 is FYNNEI. With 6 bases clipped from V and 4 bases from J, the junction kept 5 bases outside the gene matches. The DNA of the CDR3 is TGTGCCAGCAGGGACAGGGGGGAGGGCACTGAAGCTTTCTTT. It translates to CASRDRGEGTEAFF.

The genes are TRBV6-5 and TRBJ2-7; D is possibly TRBD1 (5 bases). This CDR3 spans 12 amino acids. V dropped 6 bases and J dropped 4 bases, with 10 bases sitting between them. Germline V gene lookup returns CDR1 MNHEY and CDR2 SVGAGI. The CDR3, as DNA: TGTGCCAGCAGATACGACAGTTACGAGCAGTACGTC. Protein sequence: CASRYDSYEQYV.

The rearrangement links TRBV12-3 or TRBV12-4 to TRBJ1-1; D unclear. Between the trimmed V and J ends, which lost 2 bases and 3 bases, there was a span of 4 bases. The CDR3 spans 12 residues. This CDR3 reads CASSLSYTEAFF. The CDR3 DNA reads TGTGCCAGCAGTTTATCGTACACTGAAGCTTTCTTT.

This sequence joins TRBV11-3 and TRBJ2-3; D remains ambiguous. This CDR3 contains 16 residues. In germline, CDR1 is SGHNT, CDR2 YENEEA. Trimming removed 1 base at V and 0 bases at J, with 11 bases between. Here the CDR3 reads CASSLGGAVSTDTQYF. The CDR3 DNA sequence: TGTGCCAGCAGCTTAGGTGGAGCAGTCAGCACAGATACGCAGTATTTT. The complete variable domain, with remaining parts taken from reference TRBV11-3 and TRBJ2-3, reads EAGVVQSPRYKIIEKKQPVAFWCNPISGHNTLYWYLQNLGQGPELLIRYENEEAVDDSQLPKDRFSAERLKGVDSTLKIQPAELGDSAVYLCASSLGGAVSTDTQYFGPGTRLTVL.

The rearrangement uses TRBV9 and TRBJ1-2; TRBD1 matches at 10 bases. Trimming cost V 0 bases and J 5 bases; bases outside gene matches: 4. There are 15 residues in the CDR3. Germline CDR1 and CDR2: SGDLS and YYNGEE. This CDR3 is CASSVDLGQGYGYTF. The CDR3 region has the DNA TGTGCCAGCAGCGTAGACCTGGGACAGGGGTATGGCTACACCTTC.

V usage is TRBV19 and J usage is TRBJ1-2; 9 nucleotides align to TRBD1. CDR1 is LNHDA, CDR2 SQIVND, per germline (reference sequence). V dropped 2 bases and J dropped 4; count of bases not matched to a gene: 8. The CDR3 contains 16 residues. CDR3 DNA sequence: TGTGCCAGTAGTATAAACAGGGGGCTCGGGGTCTATGGCTACACCTTC. Translating gives CASSINRGLGVYGYTF.

The chain couples TRBV3-1 (or the pseudogene TRBV3-2) to TRBJ1-2, with a tentative D call TRBD1 (5 bases). Germline CDR1 and CDR2: LGHDT and YNNKEL (reference sequence). The CDR3 covers 12 residues. Trimming stripped 3 bases from V and 6 bases from J, with 8 bases between. In DNA form, the CDR3 reads TGTGCCAGCAGCCAGAGCAGGGATGGCTACACCTTC. As protein: CASSQSRDGYTF.

The V gene is TRBV2, the J gene TRBJ1-6; D gene unclear. The CDR3 is made up of 15 amino acids. Germline CDR1 is SNHLY and CDR2 is FYNNEI. The ends were cut back, 3 bases at V and 0 bases at J, with 6 bases in the middle. The CDR3: CASSDTSSYNSPLHF. In DNA form, the CDR3 reads TGTGCCAGCAGTGATACGAGCTCCTATAATTCACCCCTCCACTTT.

The chain is built from TRBV29-1 and TRBJ2-1, with 8 bases identical to TRBD1. CDR3 size: 18 residues. J gave up 10 bases and V 0 bases, and 20 bases lay outside the gene matches. Germline values: CDR1 SQVTM, CDR2 ANQGSEA. The CDR3: CSVEDLRSGGSLGVEQFF. DNA for the CDR3: TGCAGCGTTGAAGATCTCCGTTCAGGGGGCTCACTGGGTGTAGAGCAGTTCTTC.

The genes are TRBV7-8 and TRBJ2-5, with unresolved D. Trimming took 7 bases from V and 2 from J, leaving 8 bases between them. Per germline, CDR1 SGHVS and CDR2 FQNEAQ. The CDR3 runs to 12 residues. The CDR3 spells CASTGSQETQYF. The CDR3 nucleotides read TGTGCCAGCACGGGTTCACAAGAGACCCAGTACTTC.

The chain carries TRBV14 and TRBJ2-7; D gene uncertain. Germline CDR1 is SGHDN and CDR2 is FVKESK. The V end was cut by 1 base, the J end by 5 bases, with 3 bases between. This CDR3 spans 11 amino acids. CDR3 in DNA: TGTGCCAGCAGCCAAGGTAACGAGCAGTACTTC. Residues: CASSQGNEQYF.

The genes are TRBV6-6 and TRBJ2-1; D unclear. Trimming pared 5 bases from V and 2 bases from J, leaving 16 bases between. From germline, CDR1 is MNHNY and CDR2 SVGAGI (reference sequence). The CDR3 contains 16 residues. Written as DNA, the CDR3 is TGTGCCAGCAGTCTAACGGGTTGGTCAACCTACAATGAGCAGTTCTTC. This encodes CASSLTGWSTYNEQFF.

The V and J genes are TRBV5-1 and TRBJ1-5; 10 bases agree with TRBD1. This CDR3 is built from 16 residues. Trimming removed 4 bases from V and 4 bases from J; junction bases left unmatched: 8. Looked up from germline, CDR1 is SGHRS and CDR2 is YFSETQ. The CDR3 is CASSQARQGANQPQHF. The CDR3 DNA follows: TGCGCCAGCAGCCAAGCGAGACAGGGGGCGAATCAGCCCCAGCATTTT.

The chain has TRBV7-2 and TRBJ2-3; D gene ambiguous. Germline assignment: CDR1 SGHTA and CDR2 FQGNSA. The CDR3 is 15 residues long. V lost 2 bases and J 5 bases, leaving 14 bases between the germline ends. CDR3: CASSLRSGQRDTQYF. The DNA of the CDR3 is TGTGCCAGCAGCTTACGGTCTGGGCAGAGAGATACGCAGTATTTT.

This chain connects TRBV6-5 to TRBJ1-1, with 7 bases fitting TRBD1. CDR1 and CDR2 from the germline V gene are MNHEY and SVGAGI. With 7 bases clipped from V and 4 bases from J, the junction kept 9 bases outside the gene matches. The CDR3 spans 14 residues. The CDR3 spells CASKADREVTEAFF. CDR3 in DNA: TGTGCCAGCAAGGCAGACAGGGAAGTCACTGAAGCTTTCTTT.

The CDR3, as DNA: TGCAGCGTTGCTTACACCGGGGAGCTGTTTTTT. Residues: CSVAYTGELFF. This chain uses TRBV29-1 with TRBJ2-2; D unclear. The germline gives CDR1 SQVTM, CDR2 ANQGSEA. The V end lost 4 bases, the J end lost 3 bases, and 3 bases lay between the germline ends. This CDR3 is built from 11 residues.

This clone has just one count. V is TRBV7-9 and J is TRBJ2-5; 11 nucleotides line up with TRBD2. V was pared by 7 bases and J by 1 base, with 8 bases of the junction left unmatched. Germline CDR1 SEHNR, CDR2 FQNEAQ (reference sequence). This CDR3 has 16 residues. The CDR3 sequence: CASTSLAGGPQETQYF. DNA of the CDR3: TGTGCCAGCACCAGCCTAGCGGGGGGCCCCCAAGAGACCCAGTACTTC.

The chain employs TRBV24-1 and TRBJ2-1; 12 positions match TRBD2. Trimming took 9 bases from V and 6 from J; bases not matched to a gene: 2. The CDR3 sequence is 13 residues long. Germline loops: CDR1 KGHDR, CDR2 SFDVKD. The DNA for the CDR3 is TGTGCCACCGGACTAGCGGGGACCAATGAGCAGTTCTTC. It translates to CATGLAGTNEQFF.

In its sample, this clone was seen once. The CDR3 nucleotides are TGTGCCAGCAGCTCCGGGACAGGGGAAGGGCAGTACTTC. Protein sequence: CASSSGTGEGQYF. The chain carries TRBV7-3 and TRBJ2-7, with 10 bases matching TRBD1. There are 13 residues in the CDR3. J gave up 9 bases and V 4 bases, and 6 bases lay outside the gene matches. CDR1 is SGHTA and CDR2 is FQGTGA in the germline V gene.

V gene TRBV5-6 combines with J gene TRBJ1-2; 9 bases are a match to TRBD1. There are 15 residues in the CDR3. V trimming: 0 bases; J trimming: 3 bases; junction bases outside the gene matches: 3. Germline lookup yields CDR1 SGHDT and CDR2 YYEEEE. The CDR3 DNA reads as TGTGCCAGCAGCTTGGGGGACAGGGCTCACTATGGCTACACCTTC. Translated, it gives CASSLGDRAHYGYTF.

The chain joins TRBV5-6 to TRBJ2-3; TRBD1 agrees at 7 bases. This CDR3 spans 16 amino acids. CDR1 SGHDT and CDR2 YYEEEE come from the germline V gene. With 3 bases clipped from V and 0 bases from J, the junction kept 7 bases outside the gene matches. CDR3 residues: CASSSKTGVSTDTQYF. The CDR3 nucleotides are TGTGCCAGCAGCTCCAAAACAGGGGTCAGCACAGATACGCAGTATTTT.

The chain is built from TRBV3-1 (or the pseudogene TRBV3-2) and TRBJ1-5; 9 bases agree with TRBD1. V lost 4 bases and J lost 6; bases outside the gene matches: 1. The length of the CDR3 is 13 residues. Looked up from germline, CDR1 is LGHDT and CDR2 is YNNKEL (reference sequence). The CDR3 DNA reads TGTGCCAGCAGCCGGGACAGGGTTCAGCCCCAGCATTTT. This gives the protein CASSRDRVQPQHF.